The 13 T cell receptor beta chains below all came from one sample that was sequenced in a study of identical twins. One entry per CDR3 protein results from TCRdb running MiXCR on the 5' RACE reads. This sample has roughly 230,000 distinct CDR3 sequences, with about 8% found just once. Separately, the same data were catalogued under a study of yellow fever vaccine responses in identical twins.

Sequencing was performed on CD8+ T cells sorted from blood. All receptors come from a woman between 18 and 29 years old in good health.

The rearrangement links TRBV30 to TRBJ2-6; D perhaps matches TRBD2 (5 bases). The CDR3 is made up of 14 amino acids. Between the trimmed V and J ends, which lost 4 bases and 0 bases, there was a span of 7 bases. Germline values: CDR1 GTSNPN, CDR2 SVGIG (reference sequence). The CDR3 spells CAWNRGSGANVLTF. The CDR3, as DNA: TGTGCCTGGAACCGGGGCTCTGGGGCCAACGTCCTGACTTTC.

This clonotype was picked up many times. The chain recombines TRBV29-1 with TRBJ2-7; 8 bases line up with TRBD2. Germline CDR1 and CDR2: SQVTM and ANQGSEA. CDR3 length: 13 amino acids. Trimming cost V 4 bases and J 3 bases; bases outside gene matches: 5. This chain's CDR3 is CSVVVAGGYEQYF. CDR3 DNA: TGCAGCGTTGTCGTCGCGGGAGGCTACGAGCAGTACTTC.

This clonotype turned up a few times. The chain combines TRBV20-1 with TRBJ2-1; D is perhaps TRBD2 (6 bases). Germline lookup yields CDR1 DFQATT and CDR2 SNEGSKA (reference sequence). The CDR3 is 15 residues long. V lost 3 bases and J lost 1, with 13 bases in between. The CDR3 bases are TGCAGTGCTAGGATCGTCGGGAGTTCCTACAATGAGCAGTTCTTC. Translated: CSARIVGSSYNEQFF.

The table lists this clonotype with many counts. The chain uses TRBV5-1 and TRBJ2-2; a possible D gene is TRBD2 (6 bases). V was shortened by 9 bases and J by 1 base, with 16 bases between the two germline ends. The germline V gene encodes CDR1 SGHRS and CDR2 YFSETQ. The length of the CDR3 is 15 residues. CDR3 loop: CATNEGTQNTGELFF. The CDR3 nucleotides read TGCGCCACCAACGAGGGGACTCAGAACACCGGGGAGCTGTTTTTT.

This clonotype occurred many times. The V and J genes are TRBV28 and TRBJ2-1, with TRBD2 matching 11 bases. Trimming removed 10 bases from V and 5 bases from J; junction bases left unmatched: 4. Germline values: CDR1 MDHEN, CDR2 SYDVKM. The CDR3 loop spans 13 amino acids. The CDR3 nucleotides are TGTGCCATATGGGGACTAGCGGACAATGAGCAGTTCTTC. It translates to CAIWGLADNEQFF.

Ten or more counts support this clonotype. V gene TRBV7-3 combines with J gene TRBJ2-3; tentatively, D is TRBD1 or TRBD2 (5 bases each). Germline V lookup: CDR1 SGHTA, CDR2 FQGTGA. V was clipped by 4 bases and J by 4 bases, with 9 bases between them. This CDR3 region has 13 residues. DNA of the CDR3: TGTGCCAGCAGCTCAGGGACCTCAGATACGCAGTATTTT. It specifies CASSSGTSDTQYF.

The chain carries TRBV10-3 and TRBJ2-4, with D maybe TRBD1 (5 bases). Germline V gene sequence: CDR1 ENHRY, CDR2 SYGVKD. This CDR3 has 19 amino acids. Trimming stripped 0 bases from V and 0 bases from J, with 18 bases between. For the CDR3, the DNA is TGTGCCATCAGTGAGTCCCCCACAGGCCCCGGGCGAGCCAAAAACATTCAGTACTTC. This gives the protein CAISESPTGPGRAKNIQYF.

This clonotype was counted at least ten times. The chain uses TRBV6-2 or TRBV6-3 and TRBJ1-2; 7 bases match TRBD1. With 7 bases clipped from V and 6 bases from J, the junction kept 11 bases outside the gene matches. Germline lookup yields CDR1 MNHEY and CDR2 SVGEGT. This CDR3 is built from 14 residues. Here the CDR3 reads CASTSNDRVNGYTF. The CDR3 nucleotides read TGTGCCAGCACCTCCAATGACAGGGTTAATGGCTACACCTTC.

The rearrangement joins TRBV6-1 to TRBJ2-7; D remains unclear. From germline, CDR1 is MNHNS and CDR2 SASEGT. This CDR3 is built from 13 residues. Trimming removed 2 bases at V and 3 bases at J, with 8 bases between. The CDR3 spells CASSEFNGYEQYF. In DNA form, the CDR3 reads TGTGCCAGCAGTGAATTTAACGGCTACGAGCAGTACTTC.

This clonotype occurred many times. The chain employs TRBV3-1 and TRBJ2-7; 13 bases fit TRBD2. The CDR3 covers 16 residues. V was clipped by 4 bases and J by 5 bases; unmatched bases: 8. The germline V gene has CDR1 LGHDT and CDR2 YNNKEL (reference sequence). The CDR3, as DNA: TGTGCCAGCAGCCTCACTAGCGGGGGGGTCGTCGACGAGCAGTACTTC. This sequence encodes CASSLTSGGVVDEQYF.

This chain connects TRBV4-2 to TRBJ2-7, with TRBD1 matching over 8 bases. Germline CDR1 and CDR2: LGHNA and YNFKEQ. V shed 6 bases, J shed 5 bases, and the junction held 6 bases outside the gene matches. The CDR3 extends over 13 amino acids. The CDR3 coding sequence is TGTGCCAGCAGAAGGACAGGGTACAACGAGCAGTACTTC. Translation: CASRRTGYNEQYF.

This clonotype was recorded at least ten times. This sequence joins TRBV28 and TRBJ2-2; 8 positions match TRBD1. V was pared by 6 bases and J by 5 bases, with 11 bases of the junction left unmatched. The length of the CDR3 is 16 residues. Germline loops: CDR1 MDHEN, CDR2 SYDVKM. CDR3 nucleotides: TGTGCCAGCAGCAGCGTCGGCAGGGGGCTAACCGGGGAGCTGTTTTTT. It yields the protein CASSSVGRGLTGELFF.

This clonotype was found many times. The chain recombines TRBV2 with TRBJ1-5; D gene uncertain. The CDR3 extends over 16 amino acids. Germline V gives CDR1 SNHLY, CDR2 FYNNEI. Between the trimmed V and J ends, which lost 3 bases and 3 bases, there was a span of 15 bases. CDR3 sequence reads: CASSDSPGRNNQPQHF. CDR3 coding DNA: TGTGCCAGCAGTGATTCCCCGGGCAGAAACAATCAGCCCCAGCATTTT.